These 12 T cell receptor beta chains share one sample of origin, sequenced in a study of blood T cell repertoires in COVID-19. Produced via immunoSEQ multiplex PCR; TCRdb's table is partial and in-frame only. Found here are roughly 110,000 clones, more than 85% of them singletons; the top ten hold over 15%. Sequencing was performed on peripheral blood. These receptors originate from a human donor with acute or convalescent COVID-19. The donor label of this sample is uncertain.

The chain recombines TRBV7-9 with TRBJ2-7, with 7 bases lining up with TRBD2. The J segment lost 6 bases and the V segment lost 2 bases, leaving 10 bases of the junction unmatched. CDR1 is SEHNR, CDR2 FQNEAQ, per germline (reference sequence). The CDR3 contains 15 residues. CDR3 coding DNA: TGTGCCAGCAGCTTAATGGCGGGAGTGGGAAGCGAGCAGTACTTC. Encoded protein: CASSLMAGVGSEQYF.

The chain joins TRBV10-3 to TRBJ1-2, with 8 bases lining up with TRBD1. This CDR3 spans 15 amino acids. Looked up from germline, CDR1 is ENHRY and CDR2 is SYGVKD. With 4 bases clipped from V and 4 bases from J, the junction kept 8 bases outside the gene matches. This CDR3 is CAISVDREGSYGYTF. DNA for the CDR3: TGTGCCATCAGTGTGGACAGGGAAGGCTCCTATGGCTACACCTTC.

This CDR3 reads CSVTPGVGYGYTF. For the CDR3, the DNA is TGCAGCGTCACTCCAGGGGTCGGCTATGGCTACACCTTC. The chain recombines TRBV29-1 with TRBJ1-2, with D tentatively TRBD1 (6 bases). Germline V gene lookup returns CDR1 SQVTM and CDR2 ANQGSEA. CDR3 length: 13 residues. V was trimmed by 6 bases and J by 4 bases, leaving 15 bases between them.

J is TRBJ2-7 and V is TRBV7-2; 8 nucleotides match TRBD2. V shed 6 bases, J shed 4 bases, and the junction held 11 bases outside the gene matches. Germline lookup yields CDR1 SGHTA and CDR2 FQGNSA. The CDR3 is 15 amino acids. The CDR3: CASSSSGSVLYEQYF. The CDR3 DNA reads TGTGCCAGCAGTTCCAGCGGGAGTGTGTTATACGAGCAGTACTTC.

The V and J genes are TRBV7-9 and TRBJ2-1, with 14 bases identical to TRBD2. The CDR3 extends over 15 amino acids. V lost 6 bases, J lost 7 bases, and 5 bases stayed unmatched. In germline, CDR1 is SEHNR, CDR2 FQNEAQ (reference sequence). For the CDR3, the DNA is TGTGCCAGCAGACAGGGACTAGCGGGAGAGAATGAGCAGTTCTTC. Translated: CASRQGLAGENEQFF.

The V call is TRBV6-5, the J call TRBJ2-7; 8 positions match TRBD1. The CDR3 loop spans 12 amino acids. Germline assignment: CDR1 MNHEY and CDR2 SVGAGI. The ends lost 7 bases at V and 6 bases at J; junction bases unmatched: 5. CDR3 nucleotide sequence: TGTGCCAGCATCACCGACAGGGGCGAGCAGTACTTC. It codes for CASITDRGEQYF.

The rearrangement links TRBV14 to TRBJ2-1, with 8 bases that match TRBD2. V lost 1 base, J lost 9 bases, and 8 bases stayed unmatched. This CDR3 has 15 amino acids. Germline-derived CDR1 and CDR2 are SGHDN and FVKESK. The CDR3 DNA reads as TGTGCCAGCAGCCAAGTCAACGGGAGGGCCGCTGAGCAGTTCTTC. Residues: CASSQVNGRAAEQFF.

The chain recombines TRBV19 with TRBJ1-1, with D maybe TRBD1 (6 bases). This CDR3 contains 15 residues. Germline V gene lookup returns CDR1 LNHDA and CDR2 SQIVND (reference sequence). The V end lost 5 bases, the J end lost 4 bases, and 17 bases lay between the germline ends. CDR3 in DNA: TGTGCCAGTAGTTACAACAGGGTGTTGGTCACTGAAGCTTTCTTT. Its translation is CASSYNRVLVTEAFF.

The gene calls are TRBV2 and TRBJ1-5; D not resolved. Trimming took 2 bases from V and 2 from J, leaving 10 bases between them. CDR1 is SNHLY, CDR2 FYNNEI, per germline. The CDR3 loop spans 15 amino acids. The DNA of the CDR3 is TGTGCCAGCAGTGAATGGCGGAGGGGCAATCAGCCCCAGCATTTT. It yields the protein CASSEWRRGNQPQHF.

A word on this clone: The junction departs from germline at one end; a sequencing error may be responsible. This chain uses TRBV7-3 with TRBJ2-1; D might be TRBD1 (5 bases). The CDR3 is 13 amino acids. Germline V gene lookup returns CDR1 SGHTA and CDR2 FQGTGA. DNA of the CDR3: TGTGTCAGCAGCTTAGGCAGGGACAATGAGCAGTTCTTC. As protein: CVSSLGRDNEQFF.

The chain employs TRBV28 and TRBJ1-2, with a weak D call TRBD1 (5 bases). The length of the CDR3 is 15 residues. V lost 4 bases, J lost 1 base, and 13 bases lay in between. CDR1 and CDR2 from the germline V gene are MDHEN and SYDVKM. The CDR3 reads CASSSEGEFNYGYTF. In DNA, the CDR3 is TGTGCCAGCAGTTCTGAAGGGGAATTTAACTATGGCTACACCTTC.

The rearrangement uses TRBV28 and TRBJ1-2; TRBD1 aligns across 8 bases. The germline V gene has CDR1 MDHEN and CDR2 SYDVKM. V gave up 6 bases and J gave up 3 bases; unmatched junction bases: 12. The CDR3 has 16 residues. The chain's CDR3 is CASRPRTGKQDYGYTF. DNA for the CDR3: TGTGCCAGCAGGCCTAGGACAGGGAAGCAGGACTATGGCTACACCTTC.